Each of the 20 T cell receptor beta chains below was sequenced from the same sample in a study of shared clonotypes between healthy human individuals. The data were produced by immunoSEQ multiplex PCR, yet TCRdb's version contains in-frame clones alone and is incomplete. The table records under 2,500,000 clones, approximately 96% of them present only once. Specimen: naive CD4+ T cells sorted from blood. Subset in this sample: CD45RA+ positively selected. These receptors originate from a man between 18 and 29 years old in good health.

This chain uses TRBV11-2 with TRBJ2-5, with 10 positions matching TRBD2. The germline V gene encodes CDR1 SGHAT and CDR2 FQNNGV. V was clipped by 5 bases and J by 2 bases; unmatched bases: 5. The CDR3 is 15 residues long. DNA of the CDR3: TGTGCCAGCAGCACAGCGGGGGGGCGGCAAGAGACCCAGTACTTC. Protein sequence: CASSTAGGRQETQYF.

J is TRBJ2-7 and V is TRBV7-9; possibly TRBD1 or TRBD2 for D (6 bases each). V was clipped by 3 bases and J by 6 bases, with 12 bases between them. Germline CDR1 and CDR2: SEHNR and FQNEAQ (reference sequence). The CDR3 has 13 amino acids. In DNA form, the CDR3 reads TGTGCCAGCAGCTTGTCCGAGGGGGGCGAGCAGTACTTC. The encoded protein is CASSLSEGGEQYF. Full variable domain (missing parts from reference TRBV7-9 and TRBJ2-7): DTGVSQNPRHKITKRGQNVTFRCDPISEHNRLYWYRQTLGQGPEFLTYFQNEAQLEKSRLLSDRFSAERPKGSFSTLEIQRTEQGDSAMYLCASSLSEGGEQYFGPGTRLTVT.

This chain joins TRBV5-4 and TRBJ1-2, with 7 bases matching TRBD1. The CDR3 covers 13 residues. The germline gives CDR1 SGHNT, CDR2 YYREEE (reference sequence). V was pared by 4 bases and J by 2 bases, with 2 bases of the junction left unmatched. DNA of the CDR3: TGTGCCAGCAGCGTGGGACAGAACTATGGCTACACCTTC. It encodes CASSVGQNYGYTF.

The V gene is TRBV29-1, the J gene TRBJ1-1, with unresolved D. This CDR3 region has 13 residues. V was cut by 2 bases and J by 0 bases, with 7 bases left in between. Looked up from germline, CDR1 is SQVTM and CDR2 is ANQGSEA. Here the CDR3 reads CSVESSMNTEAFF. The CDR3 DNA reads as TGCAGCGTTGAAAGCAGCATGAACACTGAAGCTTTCTTT. Full variable domain (missing parts from reference TRBV29-1 and TRBJ1-1): SAVISQKPSRDICQRGTSLTIQCQVDSQVTMMFWYRQQPGQSLTLIATANQGSEATYESGFVIDKFPISRPNLTFSTLTVSNMSPEDSSIYLCSVESSMNTEAFFGQGTRLTVV.

J is TRBJ2-5 and V is TRBV4-3, with 7 bases lining up with TRBD1. This CDR3 spans 15 amino acids. Looked up from germline, CDR1 is LGHNA and CDR2 is YSLEER. Germline trimming cut 3 bases from V and 2 bases from J; bases unmatched to any gene: 6. Here the CDR3 DNA reads TGCGCCAGCAGCCAGTCCTGGGGACAGCAAGAGACCCAGTACTTC. This sequence encodes CASSQSWGQQETQYF.

V usage is TRBV7-2 and J usage is TRBJ2-7; TRBD2 aligns across 12 bases. After removal of 5 bases from V and 2 bases from J, the junction contained 4 bases not matched to a gene. CDR1 is SGHTA and CDR2 is FQGNSA in the germline V gene. The length of the CDR3 is 15 residues. The chain's CDR3 is CASSTGLAGTYEQYF. The CDR3 DNA follows: TGTGCCAGCAGCACCGGACTAGCGGGAACCTACGAGCAGTACTTC.

This clone has a single count. The J gene is TRBJ1-4, the V gene TRBV18, with D uncertain. Between the trimmed V and J ends, which lost 2 bases and 4 bases, there was a span of 11 bases. The CDR3 is 15 amino acids. The germline V gene has CDR1 KGHSH and CDR2 LQKENI. The CDR3 here is CASSPFDHLNEKLFF. CDR3 DNA: TGTGCCAGCTCACCATTTGACCACCTTAATGAAAAACTGTTTTTT.

This clone was seen just once. The chain couples TRBV7-8 to TRBJ2-7, with D unresolved. V gave up 0 bases and J gave up 7 bases, with 13 bases separating them. The CDR3 is 14 amino acids. In germline, CDR1 is SGHVS, CDR2 FQNEAQ. The chain's CDR3 is CASSLAARKGEQYF. CDR3 bases: TGTGCCAGCAGCTTAGCCGCAAGGAAAGGAGAGCAGTACTTC.

The V call is TRBV6-5, the J call TRBJ2-7; 10 bases are shared with TRBD2. Germline values: CDR1 MNHEY, CDR2 SVGAGI. This CDR3 spans 15 amino acids. V gave up 6 bases and J gave up 4 bases; unmatched junction bases: 9. CDR3 sequence reads: CASRPERGGSYEQYF. The CDR3 DNA reads TGTGCCAGCAGGCCCGAGCGGGGGGGTTCTTACGAGCAGTACTTC.

This chain connects TRBV29-1 to TRBJ1-1; D not resolved. CDR1 is SQVTM and CDR2 is ANQGSEA in the germline V gene. The CDR3 extends over 14 amino acids. Trimming took 1 base from V and 4 from J, leaving 13 bases between them. CDR3 DNA sequence: TGCAGCGTTGAAGCACGGGTGTCGAGCACTGAAGCTTTCTTT. Residues: CSVEARVSSTEAFF.

This rearrangement joins TRBV25-1 to TRBJ2-1, with 9 nucleotides matching TRBD2. The V gene end was trimmed by 3 bases and the J gene end by 7 bases; junction bases not matched to a gene: 4. CDR1 and CDR2 from the germline V gene are MGHDK and SYGVNS. This CDR3 is 14 amino acids long. The CDR3 loop is CASSDAGGRNEQFF. The CDR3 coding sequence is TGTGCCAGCAGTGATGCGGGAGGGAGAAATGAGCAGTTCTTC.

For this clone: This sample also contains other DNA sequences that code for the same CDR3. The chain carries TRBV7-9 and TRBJ2-1; TRBD2 might be the D (5 bases). The V end lost 5 bases, the J end lost 0 bases, and 11 bases lay between the germline ends. The CDR3 totals 15 residues. Germline V gene data show CDR1 as SEHNR and CDR2 as FQNEAQ (reference sequence). This CDR3 reads CASSPPGSSYNEQFF. CDR3 nucleotide sequence: TGTGCCAGCAGCCCGCCTGGGAGCTCCTACAATGAGCAGTTCTTC.

The chain carries TRBV18 and TRBJ2-7; D gene ambiguous. The CDR3 is 11 amino acids. CDR1 is KGHSH, CDR2 LQKENI, per germline. Trimming left V 6 bases short and J 1 base short, with 4 bases between. The CDR3 coding sequence is TGTGCCAGCTCGCAGTCCTACGAGCAGTACTTC. Translated: CASSQSYEQYF.

This chain joins TRBV14 and TRBJ2-1; D is perhaps TRBD1 (5 bases). Germline V gene lookup returns CDR1 SGHDN and CDR2 FVKESK. The V and J ends lost 1 base and 4 bases respectively, with 14 bases between them. The CDR3 totals 16 residues. The DNA of the CDR3 is TGTGCCAGCAGCCAAGTCCTGTGGGGCCCTTACAATGAGCAGTTCTTC. Its translation is CASSQVLWGPYNEQFF.

The chain couples TRBV5-1 to TRBJ1-4; D remains unclear. Trimming left V 0 bases short and J 7 bases short, with 13 bases between. There are 15 residues in the CDR3. Germline values: CDR1 SGHRS, CDR2 YFSETQ. CDR3 region: CASSLESGDGEKLFF. The CDR3 nucleotides are TGCGCCAGCAGCTTGGAGTCGGGAGATGGTGAAAAACTGTTTTTT.

Of note for this clone: The junction does not match germline at one end; this may be a read error. The V gene is TRBV9, the J gene TRBJ1-2; 12 bases fit TRBD1. Germline V lookup: CDR1 SGDLS, CDR2 YYNGEE. CDR3 length: 14 amino acids. The CDR3 DNA reads TGTGCCAGCAGCGCCCAGAGGGGACAGGGGGCCCAACTCTTC. Its protein is CASSAQRGQGAQLF.

The chain has TRBV25-1 and TRBJ1-2; D gene unclear. CDR3 length: 12 amino acids. The V and J ends lost 2 bases and 1 base respectively, with 2 bases between them. In germline, CDR1 is MGHDK, CDR2 SYGVNS. CDR3 coding DNA: TGTGCCAGCAGTGAAAATAACTATGGCTACACCTTC. Amino acid sequence: CASSENNYGYTF.

As regards this clone: The same CDR3 is also encoded by other DNA sequences in this sample. This chain uses TRBV6-6 with TRBJ2-3; TRBD1 or TRBD2 may be the D gene (5 bases each). The CDR3 spans 13 residues. Germline values: CDR1 MNHNY, CDR2 SVGAGI (reference sequence). The V end was cut by 6 bases, the J end by 0 bases, with 7 bases between. CDR3 amino acids: CASRGPSTDTQYF. DNA of the CDR3: TGTGCCAGCAGGGGACCAAGCACAGATACGCAGTATTTT.

The table lists this clone with a count of one. V and J are TRBV14 and TRBJ2-7, with 12 bases matching TRBD1. There are 15 residues in the CDR3. With V trimmed by 2 bases and J by 6 bases, 5 bases remained unmatched. The germline V gene has CDR1 SGHDN and CDR2 FVKESK. CDR3 in amino acids: CASSQYRDRGPEQYF. In nucleotides, the CDR3 is TGTGCCAGCAGCCAATACCGGGACAGGGGGCCCGAGCAGTACTTC.

V and J are TRBV10-3 and TRBJ2-5, with a tentative D call TRBD2 (5 bases). With 3 bases removed from V and 3 bases from J, the gap between germline ends came to 11 bases. The CDR3 runs to 14 residues. Germline V CDR1 and CDR2: ENHRY, SYGVKD. The CDR3 nucleotides are TGTGCCATCAGTGAATCGGGGATTGAAGAGACCCAGTACTTC. Translating it yields CAISESGIEETQYF.